A single sample is the source of the 16 T cell receptor beta chains below, sequenced in a study of somatic mutations in cytotoxic T cells in rheumatoid arthritis. Generated by immunoSEQ multiplex PCR, the TCRdb table keeps only in-frame clones and is missing some. The profile shows around 20,000 clones, approximately 71% of them singletons. Sequenced input: CD8+ T cells sorted from blood. Receptors were obtained from an adult with rheumatoid arthritis.

This clone was picked up a small number of times. The chain carries TRBV4-1 and TRBJ1-1; D not resolved. Trimming left V 10 bases short and J 0 bases short, with 12 bases between. This CDR3 is built from 13 residues. CDR1 is MGHRA, CDR2 YSYEKL, per germline. CDR3 in amino acids: CAILRELNTEAFF. The DNA for the CDR3 is TGCGCCATTCTGAGGGAGCTGAACACTGAAGCTTTCTTT.

The chain joins TRBV6-5 to TRBJ2-1, with 15 bases that match TRBD2. There are 15 residues in the CDR3. Trimming cost V 4 bases and J 8 bases; bases outside gene matches: 3. The germline gives CDR1 MNHEY, CDR2 SVGAGI. For the CDR3, the DNA is TGTGCCAGCAGTTCGGGACTAGCGGGGGGCGATGAGCAGTTCTTC. This encodes CASSSGLAGGDEQFF.

The chain has TRBV9 and TRBJ1-1; 10 bases line up with TRBD1. Germline CDR1 SGDLS, CDR2 YYNGEE. Trimming took 3 bases from V and 5 from J; bases not matched to a gene: 7. The CDR3 totals 15 residues. As DNA, the CDR3 is TGTGCCAGCAGCGCTCCGGGACAGGGGAGTACTGAAGCTTTCTTT. It yields the protein CASSAPGQGSTEAFF.

This clone is judged medium-sized. This chain links TRBV7-9 with TRBJ1-1; no reliable D call. CDR1 is SEHNR, CDR2 FQNEAQ, per germline (reference sequence). V gave up 2 bases and J gave up 0 bases, with 10 bases separating them. The CDR3 has 15 amino acids. The CDR3 DNA is TGTGCCAGCAGCTTAAAGGACGGGATGAACACTGAAGCTTTCTTT. It translates to CASSLKDGMNTEAFF.

The rearrangement links TRBV7-9 to TRBJ2-7, with D perhaps matching TRBD1 (6 bases). Germline lookup yields CDR1 SEHNR and CDR2 FQNEAQ (reference sequence). The CDR3 totals 14 residues. V was trimmed by 3 bases and J by 5 bases, leaving 14 bases between them. CDR3 loop: CASSFQQGSHEQYF. The CDR3 region has the DNA TGTGCCAGCAGCTTCCAACAGGGTTCCCACGAGCAGTACTTC. The whole variable domain, filled in from reference TRBV7-9 and TRBJ2-7, reads DTGVSQNPRHKITKRGQNVTFRCDPISEHNRLYWYRQTLGQGPEFLTYFQNEAQLEKSRLLSDRFSAERPKGSFSTLEIQRTEQGDSAMYLCASSFQQGSHEQYFGPGTRLTVT.

This chain links TRBV6-5 with TRBJ1-1; D unresolved. Trimming stripped 1 base from V and 6 bases from J, with 12 bases between. The CDR3 loop spans 14 amino acids. Germline values: CDR1 MNHEY, CDR2 SVGAGI. The CDR3, as DNA: TGTGCCAGCAGTTACTTCACACAGCCCTCTGAAGCTTTCTTT. Translation: CASSYFTQPSEAFF.

This sequence joins TRBV5-1 and TRBJ1-1, with TRBD1 matching over 8 bases. With V trimmed by 4 bases and J by 6 bases, 14 bases remained unmatched. Per germline, CDR1 SGHRS and CDR2 YFSETQ. CDR3 length: 16 residues. DNA for the CDR3: TGCGCCAGCAGCCTTGGACAGGGAAGATGGTGGGCTGAAGCTTTCTTT. Residues: CASSLGQGRWWAEAFF.

The chain joins TRBV5-4 to TRBJ2-2; 9 bases map to TRBD2. This CDR3 contains 15 residues. Per the germline V gene, CDR1 is SGHNT and CDR2 is YYREEE (reference sequence). Germline trimming cut 0 bases from V and 5 bases from J; bases unmatched to any gene: 2. CDR3 sequence reads: CASSLGLAVTGELFF. The CDR3 DNA reads as TGTGCCAGCAGCTTGGGACTAGCGGTAACCGGGGAGCTGTTTTTT.

The chain carries TRBV10-3 and TRBJ1-4; D uncertain. This CDR3 is 15 amino acids long. The V gene lost 0 bases and the J gene lost 4 bases, with 9 bases spanning the gap. Germline-derived CDR1 and CDR2 are ENHRY and SYGVKD. CDR3 residues: CAISESGQLNEKLFF. CDR3 DNA: TGTGCCATCAGTGAGTCGGGCCAGCTTAATGAAAAACTGTTTTTT.

The genes are TRBV7-8 and TRBJ2-1, with a tentative D call TRBD2 (6 bases). The CDR3 is 16 amino acids. The germline CDR1 and CDR2 sequences are SGHVS and FQNEAQ. V gave up 1 base and J gave up 0 bases, with 10 bases separating them. This chain's CDR3 is CASSLGRDSSYNEQFF. Written as DNA, the CDR3 is TGTGCCAGCAGCTTAGGGCGGGACTCCTCCTACAATGAGCAGTTCTTC.

The chain is built from TRBV4-2 and TRBJ1-2, with TRBD1 matching 10 bases. Germline V gene sequence: CDR1 LGHNA, CDR2 YNFKEQ. The J segment lost 8 bases and the V segment lost 2 bases, leaving 8 bases of the junction unmatched. CDR3 size: 15 residues. The CDR3 DNA reads as TGTGCCAGCAGCCAAACCGGGACAGGGGTATACGGCTACACCTTC. Its translation is CASSQTGTGVYGYTF.

The chain uses TRBV27 and TRBJ2-5, with TRBD2 matching 12 bases. CDR1 and CDR2 (germline): MNHEY, SMNVEV (reference sequence). The CDR3 covers 17 residues. V shed 0 bases, J shed 5 bases, and the junction held 7 bases outside the gene matches. Written as DNA, the CDR3 is TGTGCCAGCAGTTTATCGGGGCTAGCGGGGGGGCGGGAGACCCAGTACTTC. Translated, it gives CASSLSGLAGGRETQYF.

V is TRBV29-1 and J is TRBJ2-7, with a weak D call TRBD1 (6 bases). CDR1 is SQVTM and CDR2 is ANQGSEA in the germline V gene. This CDR3 contains 12 residues. Trimming stripped 4 bases from V and 2 bases from J, with 9 bases between. In DNA, the CDR3 is TGCAGCGTTGGGACAGATACCTACGAGCAGTACTTC. It translates to CSVGTDTYEQYF.

A few counts support this clone. The chain carries TRBV23-1 and TRBJ1-5; D possibly corresponds to TRBD1 (6 bases). TRBV23-1 is labeled an ORF, and its function is uncertain. Trimming removed 5 bases from V and 3 bases from J, with 14 bases in between. The CDR3 consists of 15 residues. The CDR3 DNA reads as TGCGCCAGCAGTTACCTCGGACAGCTCAATCAGCCCCAGCATTTT. Its protein is CASSYLGQLNQPQHF.

CDR3 nucleotides: TGTGCCAGCACATTCGGACAGGGTTCCCACAATGAGCAGTTCTTC. Residues: CASTFGQGSHNEQFF. V and J are TRBV5-4 and TRBJ2-1; 8 bases map to TRBD1. V dropped 6 bases and J dropped 5; count of bases not matched to a gene: 10. Germline assignment: CDR1 SGHNT and CDR2 YYREEE (reference sequence). The CDR3 extends over 15 amino acids.

This clone has a handful of counts. This chain connects TRBV5-8 to TRBJ1-1; D unclear. Germline CDR1 and CDR2: SGHTS and YDEGEE. Trimming took 7 bases from V and 8 from J, leaving 9 bases between them. The CDR3 length is 10 residues. DNA of the CDR3: TGTGCCAGCTATCCGGGGGAAGCTTTCTTT. This gives the protein CASYPGEAFF.